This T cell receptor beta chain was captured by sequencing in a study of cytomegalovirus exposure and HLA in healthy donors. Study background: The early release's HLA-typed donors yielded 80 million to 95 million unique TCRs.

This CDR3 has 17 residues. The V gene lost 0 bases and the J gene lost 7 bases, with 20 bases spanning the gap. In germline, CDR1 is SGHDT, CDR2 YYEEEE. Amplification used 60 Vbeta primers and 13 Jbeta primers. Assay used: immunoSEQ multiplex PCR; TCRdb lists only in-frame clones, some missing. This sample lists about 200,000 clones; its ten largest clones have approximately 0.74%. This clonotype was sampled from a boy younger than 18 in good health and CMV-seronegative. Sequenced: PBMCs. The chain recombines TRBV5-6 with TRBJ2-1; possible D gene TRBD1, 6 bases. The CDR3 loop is CASSLAVGNLGTNEQFF. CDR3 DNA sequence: TGTGCCAGCAGCTTGGCAGTTGGTAACCTGGGGACAAATGAGCAGTTCTTC.